The next 6 T cell receptor beta chains were all read from a single sample in a study of Ad26.COV2.S vaccination and SARS-CoV-2 variants. Using immunoSEQ multiplex PCR, the repertoire was profiled, and TCRdb retains in-frame clones only, with some absent. The table records about 350,000 clones, 92% of them present only once. The source material was peripheral blood, sampled after recovery from COVID-19. Every receptor here comes from a human donor who had recovered from COVID-19.

The gene calls are TRBV6-2 or TRBV6-3 and TRBJ2-5; TRBD1 agrees at 7 bases. This CDR3 is built from 14 residues. The V and J ends lost 6 bases and 1 base, in that order; junction bases with no gene match: 5. Looked up from germline, CDR1 is MNHEY and CDR2 is SVGEGT. The DNA for the CDR3 is TGTGCCAGCAGCTCCACAGGGGTCCAAGAGACCCAGTACTTC. Protein: CASSSTGVQETQYF.

The V gene is TRBV6-1, the J gene TRBJ2-1; 9 nucleotides line up with TRBD2. CDR1 and CDR2 from the germline V gene are MNHNS and SASEGT. Unmatched junction bases numbered 7, after V lost 3 bases and J lost 7 bases. The CDR3 has 15 amino acids. CDR3 sequence: CASSDIAGAVNEQFF. The CDR3 bases are TGTGCCAGCAGTGATATAGCGGGGGCCGTAAATGAGCAGTTCTTC.

The rearrangement links TRBV19 to TRBJ1-3; D is unresolved. Germline CDR1 is LNHDA and CDR2 is SQIVND (reference sequence). The CDR3 is 17 amino acids. The V gene lost 3 bases and the J gene lost 1 base, with 16 bases spanning the gap. CDR3 coding DNA: TGTGCCAGTAGTATCCTAGCCGGATTCGAATCTGGAAACACCATATATTTT. It codes for CASSILAGFESGNTIYF.

The chain employs TRBV6-5 and TRBJ1-1; 7 nucleotides align to TRBD1. The CDR3 is made up of 13 amino acids. J was trimmed by 1 base and V by 11 bases; bases with no gene match: 7. The V gene's germline CDR1 is MNHEY and CDR2 SVGAGI. The CDR3 coding sequence is TGTGCCGGAAGACAGGGATGGAACACTGAAGCTTTCTTT. It translates to CAGRQGWNTEAFF.

The genes are TRBV10-1 and TRBJ1-5; unclear D gene. The V and J ends lost 0 bases and 6 bases respectively, with 6 bases between them. The CDR3 contains 13 residues. Germline CDR1 and CDR2: WNHNN and SYGVQD (reference sequence). In DNA form, the CDR3 reads TGCGCCAGCAGTGAGTCGGACCCTCAGCCCCAGCATTTT. As protein: CASSESDPQPQHF.

With regard to this clone: The same CDR3 can be traced to other DNA sequences in this sample. The CDR3 DNA is TGTGCCAGCTCACCATTAGCAGGGGACGGCTACACCTTC. This codes for CASSPLAGDGYTF. The chain couples TRBV18 to TRBJ1-2, with D possibly matching TRBD1 (6 bases). CDR1 is KGHSH and CDR2 is LQKENI in the germline V gene. There are 13 residues in the CDR3. The V gene lost 2 bases and the J gene lost 8 bases, with 12 bases spanning the gap.